This TCR beta chain is from a study of breast tumors, draining lymph nodes, adjacent tissues. Samples came from axillary lymph nodes draining the breast cancer. This clonotype was found a few times. Antigen: not known. The germline gives CDR1 MDHEN, CDR2 SYDVKM. This CDR3 is 16 amino acids long. J lost 6 bases, V lost 6 bases, and 12 bases had no gene match. Notes on the study in general: Findings are consistent with lymph node origin and intratumoral expansion of most tumor T cells. That most tumor T cells come from lymph nodes remained unproven. Tumor repertoires ranked between lymph nodes and nontumor tissue in diversity, with V and J gene preferences.

TCRdb analysed the multiplex PCR reads with MiXCR anew, one entry per CDR3 protein. The sample shows roughly 110,000 distinct CDR3 sequences, less than 40% of them seen only once. This chain links TRBV28 with TRBJ2-1; 9 nucleotides agree with TRBD2. Material: axillary lymph node tissue. The receptor was derived from a female donor with breast cancer. Some clones in this sample may be carry-over from other donors' samples. DNA for the CDR3: TGTGCCAGCAGCTCTGGTAGCGGGAGTAGGGCCAATGAGCAGTTCTTC. It is translated as CASSSGSGSRANEQFF.